This entry lists 12 T cell receptor beta chains sequenced from one sample in a study of T cells in Graves' hyperthyroidism and ophthalmopathy. Amplified TCR beta CDR3 regions derived from RNA transcripts. First-round RT-PCR with HTBI primers amplified the TCR CDR3 region. TCRdb reprocessed the multiplex PCR reads with MiXCR, giving one entry per CDR3 protein. The data contain a few hundred thousand distinct CDR3 sequences, about an eighth of them singletons. Sequenced: blood. The source of these receptors is a woman between 18 and 29 years old with Graves' hyperthyroidism.

This clonotype was observed once. The chain employs TRBV12-3 or TRBV12-4 and TRBJ2-1, with 10 bases matching TRBD2. Germline trimming cut 6 bases from V and 6 bases from J; bases unmatched to any gene: 11. CDR3 length: 16 residues. The CDR3, as DNA: TGTGCCAGCAGCCACCTCCCCAGCGGGAGGGCCAATGAGCAGTTCTTC. Protein: CASSHLPSGRANEQFF.

The sample holds many counts of this clonotype. The V and J genes are TRBV20-1 and TRBJ1-6; 8 bases align to TRBD1. V gave up 4 bases and J gave up 4 bases; unmatched junction bases: 9. Germline V lookup: CDR1 DFQATT, CDR2 SNEGSKA (reference sequence). The CDR3 loop spans 16 amino acids. The DNA of the CDR3 is TGCAGTGCTAATAAGTGGGACAGGACGTATAATTCACCCCTCCACTTT. Translating it yields CSANKWDRTYNSPLHF.

Many counts were recorded for this clonotype. The gene calls are TRBV11-3 and TRBJ2-1; TRBD2 matches at 9 bases. The CDR3 covers 15 residues. Germline V gene data show CDR1 as SGHNT and CDR2 as YENEEA. The V and J ends lost 5 bases and 8 bases, in that order; junction bases with no gene match: 10. The DNA for the CDR3 is TGTGCCAGCAGCCGAGGGCTAGCGGGAATCTATGAGCAGTTCTTC. Its translation is CASSRGLAGIYEQFF.

J is TRBJ2-6 and V is TRBV28, with D tentatively TRBD1 or TRBD2 (5 bases each). The germline V gene encodes CDR1 MDHEN and CDR2 SYDVKM. The V gene lost 5 bases and the J gene lost 0 bases, with 26 bases spanning the gap. The CDR3 extends over 21 amino acids. The CDR3 DNA reads TGTGCCAGCAGTCCAGTCGGCCCGGGACGGAATCCCACCTCTGGGGCCAACGTCCTGACTTTC. Protein: CASSPVGPGRNPTSGANVLTF.

This clonotype has ten or more counts. V is TRBV18 and J is TRBJ1-1, with TRBD1 matching over 8 bases. The J segment lost 11 bases and the V segment lost 0 bases, leaving 8 bases of the junction unmatched. This CDR3 contains 14 residues. Per germline, CDR1 KGHSH and CDR2 LQKENI. The CDR3 nucleotides are TGTGCCAGCTCACCACCCTCCGGGACAGGAATGGCTTTCTTT. It translates to CASSPPSGTGMAFF.

In this sample, this clonotype turned up many times. V and J are TRBV7-3 and TRBJ2-3; maybe TRBD2 (6 bases). This CDR3 spans 14 amino acids. The germline V and J ends were trimmed by 2 bases and 4 bases, with 10 bases remaining between them. CDR1 SGHTA and CDR2 FQGTGA come from the germline V gene. The CDR3: CASSLAGLADTQYF. CDR3 DNA sequence: TGTGCCAGCAGCTTAGCGGGATTGGCAGATACGCAGTATTTT.

At least ten counts were recorded for this clonotype. The chain recombines TRBV7-3 with TRBJ2-7; 9 positions match TRBD1. CDR1 is SGHTA, CDR2 FQGTGA, per germline. V dropped 5 bases and J dropped 1; count of bases not matched to a gene: 12. The CDR3 sequence is 17 residues long. The CDR3 here is CASSPGGGQGLSYEQYF. CDR3 bases: TGTGCCAGCAGCCCAGGGGGGGGACAGGGCCTATCCTACGAGCAGTACTTC.

This clonotype was found many times. The chain has TRBV7-2 and TRBJ2-5; D possibly corresponds to TRBD1 (5 bases). Deletions cut 8 bases from V and 1 base from J, with 11 bases between. The CDR3 runs to 13 residues. Germline CDR1 reads SGHTA; CDR2 reads FQGNSA. CDR3 residues: CASAQGTQETQYF. The DNA for the CDR3 is TGTGCCAGCGCGCAGGGTACCCAAGAGACCCAGTACTTC.

The chain employs TRBV28 and TRBJ1-2; unclear D gene. Trimming stripped 8 bases from V and 4 bases from J, with 23 bases between. Germline values: CDR1 MDHEN, CDR2 SYDVKM. This CDR3 contains 16 residues. Written as DNA, the CDR3 is TGTGCCAGCGGAATTGGCACGGAACGGCCTCTCTATGGCTACACCTTC. Amino acid sequence: CASGIGTERPLYGYTF.

This clonotype has just a few counts. V usage is TRBV7-9 and J usage is TRBJ2-2, with D unresolved. CDR1 SEHNR and CDR2 FQNEAQ come from the germline V gene (reference sequence). This CDR3 has 14 amino acids. V gave up 2 bases and J gave up 4 bases, with 8 bases separating them. Here the CDR3 reads CASSLHLGTGELFF. CDR3 in DNA: TGTGCCAGCAGCTTACATCTGGGCACCGGGGAGCTGTTTTTT.

The chain carries TRBV5-4 and TRBJ2-1, with 10 bases fitting TRBD1. CDR1 is SGHNT and CDR2 is YYREEE in the germline V gene (reference sequence). This CDR3 is built from 15 residues. V lost 4 bases to trimming and J lost 5 bases; unmatched junction nucleotides: 6. CDR3 coding DNA: TGTGCCAGCAGCGTAGGACAGGGGGTACACAATGAGCAGTTCTTC. Protein: CASSVGQGVHNEQFF.

The rearrangement links TRBV6-2 or TRBV6-3 to TRBJ1-5, with a possible D match to TRBD1 (6 bases). There are 15 residues in the CDR3. V gave up 5 bases and J gave up 3 bases, with 14 bases separating them. Germline V gives CDR1 MNHEY, CDR2 SVGEGT. CDR3: CASSDTQGLNQPQHF. The CDR3 DNA is TGTGCCAGCAGTGACACACAGGGTCTCAATCAGCCCCAGCATTTT.